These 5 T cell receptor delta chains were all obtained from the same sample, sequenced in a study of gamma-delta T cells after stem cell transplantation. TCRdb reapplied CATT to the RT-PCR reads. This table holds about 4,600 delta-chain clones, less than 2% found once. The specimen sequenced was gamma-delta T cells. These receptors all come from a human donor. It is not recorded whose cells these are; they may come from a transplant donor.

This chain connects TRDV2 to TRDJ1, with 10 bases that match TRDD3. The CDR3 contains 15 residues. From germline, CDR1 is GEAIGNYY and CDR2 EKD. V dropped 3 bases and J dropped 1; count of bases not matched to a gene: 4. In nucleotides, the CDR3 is TGTGCCTGTGACCGACTGGGGGATTCCACCGATAAACTCATCTTT. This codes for CACDRLGDSTDKLIF.

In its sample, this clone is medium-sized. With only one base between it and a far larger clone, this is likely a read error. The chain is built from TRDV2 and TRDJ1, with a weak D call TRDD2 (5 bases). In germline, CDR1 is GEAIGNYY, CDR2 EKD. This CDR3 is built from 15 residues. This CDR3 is CACDTIGLHTDKPIF. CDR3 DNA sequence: TGTGCCTGTGACACCATTGGCCTTCACACCGATAAACCCATCTTT.

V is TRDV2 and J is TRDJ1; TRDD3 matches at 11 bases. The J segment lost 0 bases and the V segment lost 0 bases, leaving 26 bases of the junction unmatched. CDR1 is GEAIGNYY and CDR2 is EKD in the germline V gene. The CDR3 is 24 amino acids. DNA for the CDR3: TGTGCCTGTGACACCGTACTGGGGGATAGGGGGGGGATACAGGGCGAAAGGTACACCGATAAACTCATCTTT. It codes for CACDTVLGDRGGIQGERYTDKLIF.

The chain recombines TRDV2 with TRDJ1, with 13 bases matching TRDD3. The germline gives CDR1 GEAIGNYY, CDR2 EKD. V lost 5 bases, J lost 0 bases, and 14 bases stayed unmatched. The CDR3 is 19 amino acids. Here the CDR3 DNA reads TGTGCCTGTGCCGCTCTCACTGGGGGATACGTTACCTACACCGATAAACTCATCTTT. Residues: CACAALTGGYVTYTDKLIF.

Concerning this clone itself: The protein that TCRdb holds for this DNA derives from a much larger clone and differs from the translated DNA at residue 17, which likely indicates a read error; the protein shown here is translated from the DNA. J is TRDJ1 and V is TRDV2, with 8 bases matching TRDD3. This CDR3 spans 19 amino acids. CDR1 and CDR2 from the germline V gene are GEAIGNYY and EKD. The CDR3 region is CACDTVIGWGIYPADKPIF. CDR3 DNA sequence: TGTGCCTGTGACACCGTTATTGGGTGGGGGATTTACCCGGCCGATAAACCCATCTTT.